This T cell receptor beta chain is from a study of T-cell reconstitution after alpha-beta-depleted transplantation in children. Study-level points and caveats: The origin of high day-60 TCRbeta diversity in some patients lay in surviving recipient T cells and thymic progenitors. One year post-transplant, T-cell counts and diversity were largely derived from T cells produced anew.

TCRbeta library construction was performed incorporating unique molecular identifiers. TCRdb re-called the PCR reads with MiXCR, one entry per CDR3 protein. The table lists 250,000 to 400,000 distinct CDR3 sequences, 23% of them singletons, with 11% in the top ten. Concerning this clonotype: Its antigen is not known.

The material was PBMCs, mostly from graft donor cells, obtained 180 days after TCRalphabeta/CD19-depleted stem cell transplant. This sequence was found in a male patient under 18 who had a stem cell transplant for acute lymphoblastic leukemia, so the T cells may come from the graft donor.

CDR3 DNA sequence: TGTGCCAGCAGTTACTCGCGGGGGAGGGCCCACAATGAGCAGTTCTTC. It specifies CASSYSRGRAHNEQFF. The V call is TRBV6-5, the J call TRBJ2-1, with 7 bases aligning to TRBD2. V dropped 0 bases and J dropped 5; count of bases not matched to a gene: 7. This CDR3 has 16 amino acids. Germline CDR1 MNHEY, CDR2 SVGAGI.